Listed here are 31 T cell receptor beta chains from one sample, sequenced in a study of shared clonotypes between healthy human individuals. Naive CD8 cells were CD45RO-negative, positively selected for CCR7, excluding terminally differentiated effector memory CD45RA+ cells. Generated by immunoSEQ multiplex PCR, the TCRdb table keeps only in-frame clones and is missing some. The sample yields about 800,000 clones, 95% to 97% seen once. Sequencing was carried out using naive CD8+ T cells sorted from blood. These TCRs come from a man aged 25 to 45 in good health.

The gene calls are TRBV9 and TRBJ1-2, with no clear D. V lost 7 bases, J lost 6 bases, and 1 base lay in between. Germline V CDR1 and CDR2: SGDLS, YYNGEE. The CDR3 spans 8 residues. The CDR3 bases are TGTGCCAGCGATGGCTACACCTTC. It translates to CASDGYTF.

This rearrangement joins TRBV10-3 to TRBJ2-2; D may be TRBD1 or TRBD2 (5 bases each). In germline, CDR1 is ENHRY, CDR2 SYGVKD. Deletions cut 11 bases from V and 1 base from J, with 17 bases between. This CDR3 has 15 amino acids. This CDR3 reads CAVAGRALNTGELFF. The CDR3 bases are TGTGCCGTCGCGGGCAGGGCCCTGAACACCGGGGAGCTGTTTTTT.

The DNA for the CDR3 is TGTGCCAGCAGCTTAGTCGTGATATACGAGCAGTACTTC. The encoded protein is CASSLVVIYEQYF. V gene TRBV11-2 combines with J gene TRBJ2-7; D is uncertain. The CDR3 is 13 residues long. The V gene lost 1 base and the J gene lost 4 bases, with 8 bases spanning the gap. The germline V gene has CDR1 SGHAT and CDR2 FQNNGV.

This clone was recorded once. In the same sample, other DNA sequences code for this CDR3. This chain joins TRBV7-9 and TRBJ2-2; the D is unclear. V gave up 3 bases and J gave up 1 base, with 3 bases separating them. The germline V gene encodes CDR1 SEHNR and CDR2 FQNEAQ (reference sequence). CDR3 size: 13 residues. The CDR3 loop is CASSFLNTGELFF. CDR3 coding DNA: TGTGCCAGCAGCTTTCTGAACACCGGGGAGCTGTTTTTT.

CDR3 sequence: CASSVAAGGGETQYF. The CDR3 nucleotides are TGTGCCAGCAGCGTAGCCGCGGGAGGCGGAGAGACCCAGTACTTC. J is TRBJ2-5 and V is TRBV9; 8 bases fit TRBD2. This CDR3 comprises 15 residues. Looked up from germline, CDR1 is SGDLS and CDR2 is YYNGEE. J lost 4 bases, V lost 0 bases, and 5 bases had no gene match.

V is TRBV7-2 and J is TRBJ2-7, with D maybe TRBD1 (6 bases). V was clipped by 3 bases and J by 6 bases, with 18 bases between them. Germline V gene sequence: CDR1 SGHTA, CDR2 FQGNSA. The CDR3 spans 15 residues. This CDR3 is CASSFDPTGAFEQYF. In nucleotides, the CDR3 is TGTGCCAGCAGCTTCGACCCGACAGGAGCTTTCGAGCAGTACTTC.

This CDR3 reads CASSLGAGTEAFF. CDR3 bases: TGTGCCAGCAGCTTGGGGGCTGGGACTGAAGCTTTCTTT. V usage is TRBV5-6 and J usage is TRBJ1-1; unclear D gene. This CDR3 spans 13 amino acids. Germline CDR1 is SGHDT and CDR2 is YYEEEE. Deletions cut 0 bases from V and 5 bases from J, with 8 bases between.

The rearrangement links TRBV27 to TRBJ2-1; 7 bases map to TRBD2. The V gene end was trimmed by 11 bases and the J gene end by 4 bases; junction bases not matched to a gene: 2. The CDR3 length is 11 residues. Germline V gives CDR1 MNHEY, CDR2 SMNVEV (reference sequence). The CDR3 here is CAVREYNEQFF. DNA for the CDR3: TGTGCCGTGCGGGAGTACAATGAGCAGTTCTTC.

The chain recombines TRBV21-1 with TRBJ2-3; the table's D call, TRBD2, was not checked against the DNA. TRBV21-1 is a pseudogene segment. The CDR3 consists of 19 residues. In DNA form, the CDR3 reads TGTGCCAGCAGCAAAGCGCTTTTCCCCCGGGACCGGGGGACAGATACGCAGTATTTT. This sequence encodes CASSKALFPRDRGTDTQYF.

This rearrangement joins TRBV9 to TRBJ1-2; 10 nucleotides match TRBD1. CDR3 length: 15 amino acids. CDR1 and CDR2 (germline): SGDLS, YYNGEE. The V and J ends lost 4 bases and 8 bases, in that order; junction bases with no gene match: 11. In nucleotides, the CDR3 is TGTGCCAGCAGCCCGTACTCCGGGACAGGGGTAGGCTACACCTTC. Its protein is CASSPYSGTGVGYTF. Combining the CDR3 with reference TRBV9 and TRBJ1-2 gives the whole variable domain DSGVTQTPKHLITATGQRVTLRCSPRSGDLSVYWYQQSLDQGLQFLIQYYNGEERAKGNILERFSAQQFPDLHSELNLSSLELGDSALYFCASSPYSGTGVGYTFGSGTRLTVV.

This sequence joins TRBV2 and TRBJ2-7, with TRBD1 matching 8 bases. The junction had 7 bases not matched to a gene; V was cut back by 5 bases and J by 7 bases. The CDR3 runs to 13 residues. From germline, CDR1 is SNHLY and CDR2 FYNNEI. The CDR3 here is CASSPGQAFEQYF. DNA of the CDR3: TGTGCCAGCAGTCCGGGACAGGCTTTTGAGCAGTACTTC.

V is TRBV10-2 and J is TRBJ2-3; possible D gene TRBD1, 5 bases. The germline gives CDR1 WSHSY, CDR2 SAAADI. The CDR3 loop spans 15 amino acids. V was cut by 6 bases and J by 0 bases, with 13 bases left in between. Here the CDR3 DNA reads TGCGCCAGCAGCGAAGACAGTGCTAGCACAGATACGCAGTATTTT. Translation: CASSEDSASTDTQYF.

The chain couples TRBV5-4 to TRBJ2-1; 8 nucleotides agree with TRBD2. CDR3 size: 15 residues. CDR1 is SGHNT, CDR2 YYREEE, per germline (reference sequence). V lost 3 bases, J lost 0 bases, and 2 bases stayed unmatched. CDR3: CASSSSGSSYNEQFF. The CDR3 bases are TGTGCCAGCAGCTCGAGCGGGAGCTCCTACAATGAGCAGTTCTTC.

The V call is TRBV10-1, the J call TRBJ2-3; 10 nucleotides line up with TRBD2. This CDR3 contains 17 residues. With 0 bases clipped from V and 8 bases from J, the junction kept 11 bases outside the gene matches. Germline loops: CDR1 WNHNN, CDR2 SYGVQD (reference sequence). The CDR3 DNA sequence: TGCGCCAGCAGTGAGTCGGGACGCGGGCTAGCGGGAGTTACGCAGTATTTT. Its protein is CASSESGRGLAGVTQYF.

CDR3 residues: CASSTGLAGPYEQYF. CDR3 coding DNA: TGTGCCAGCAGCACTGGACTAGCGGGGCCCTACGAGCAGTACTTC. The chain combines TRBV13 with TRBJ2-7; 12 nucleotides line up with TRBD2. Germline values: CDR1 PRHDT, CDR2 FYEKMQ (reference sequence). Losses at the gene ends were 5 bases for V and 2 bases for J; bases not matched to a gene: 4. This CDR3 comprises 15 residues.

This chain links TRBV5-4 with TRBJ2-1; 13 nucleotides align to TRBD2. The V gene's germline CDR1 is SGHNT and CDR2 YYREEE (reference sequence). V lost 3 bases and J lost 7; bases outside the gene matches: 4. The CDR3 extends over 15 amino acids. In DNA, the CDR3 is TGTGCCAGCAGCTGGATGGGACTAGCGGGGAATGAGCAGTTCTTC. It translates to CASSWMGLAGNEQFF. The whole variable domain, filled in from reference TRBV5-4 and TRBJ2-1, reads ETGVTQSPTHLIKTRGQQVTLRCSSQSGHNTVSWYQQALGQGPQFIFQYYREEENGRGNFPPRFSGLQFPNYSSELNVNALELDDSALYLCASSWMGLAGNEQFFGPGTRLTVL.

The CDR3 coding sequence is TGTGCCAGCAGCGATGGGACTGTACCCTACAATGAGCAGTTCTTC. It translates to CASSDGTVPYNEQFF. This chain joins TRBV9 and TRBJ2-1; D perhaps matches TRBD2 (6 bases). The V end was cut by 3 bases, the J end by 2 bases, with 12 bases between. This CDR3 contains 15 residues. From germline, CDR1 is SGDLS and CDR2 YYNGEE.

The chain joins TRBV14 to TRBJ1-1; 10 bases are shared with TRBD1. CDR1 and CDR2 from the germline V gene are SGHDN and FVKESK. This CDR3 has 15 amino acids. V gave up 3 bases and J gave up 5 bases; unmatched junction bases: 6. DNA of the CDR3: TGTGCCAGCAGCCACCGGACAGGGGGGCGGACTGAAGCTTTCTTT. Its translation is CASSHRTGGRTEAFF.

The chain's CDR3 is CASSLLSGSAPETQYF. DNA of the CDR3: TGTGCCAGCAGCCTTCTTAGCGGGAGCGCCCCAGAGACCCAGTACTTC. This chain connects TRBV9 to TRBJ2-5, with TRBD2 matching 9 bases. This CDR3 region has 16 residues. Germline trimming cut 4 bases from V and 4 bases from J; bases unmatched to any gene: 11. In germline, CDR1 is SGDLS, CDR2 YYNGEE.

The chain has TRBV7-2 and TRBJ2-7; D may be TRBD1 or TRBD2 (5 bases each). With 6 bases removed from V and 7 bases from J, the gap between germline ends came to 22 bases. The CDR3 contains 15 residues. CDR1 and CDR2 (germline): SGHTA, FQGNSA. As DNA, the CDR3 is TGTGCCAGCAGTAGGGACCGATTCCGGTTGGGAGAGCAGTACTTC. Encoded protein: CASSRDRFRLGEQYF.

J is TRBJ2-2 and V is TRBV23-1, with 10 bases aligning to TRBD2. TRBV23-1 is an ORF for which the function is uncertain. The CDR3 is 16 residues long. J gave up 4 bases and V 4 bases, and 6 bases lay outside the gene matches. As DNA, the CDR3 is TGCGCCAGCAGTCGGTATGGACTAGCGGCCACCGGGGAGCTGTTTTTT. Translated, it gives CASSRYGLAATGELFF.

The sample holds one count of this clone. The chain recombines TRBV7-8 with TRBJ2-7; D unclear. CDR1 and CDR2 (germline): SGHVS, FQNEAQ. The CDR3 runs 12 residues. Trimming stripped 5 bases from V and 3 bases from J, with 8 bases between. CDR3 coding DNA: TGTGCCAGCAGCGGAATGGACTACGAGCAGTACTTC. This sequence encodes CASSGMDYEQYF. Drawing the rest from reference TRBV7-8 and TRBJ2-7, the complete variable domain is GAGVSQSPRYKVAKRGQDVALRCDPISGHVSLFWYQQALGQGPEFLTYFQNEAQLDKSGLPSDRFFAERPEGSVSTLKIQRTQQEDSAVYLCASSGMDYEQYFGPGTRLTVT.

The chain has TRBV9 and TRBJ2-7; D is tentatively TRBD1 or TRBD2 (5 bases each). The germline gives CDR1 SGDLS, CDR2 YYNGEE. V was pared by 3 bases and J by 0 bases, with 13 bases between. The length of the CDR3 is 15 residues. CDR3 in amino acids: CASSEKPGPSYEQYF. In DNA, the CDR3 is TGTGCCAGCAGCGAGAAACCGGGGCCCTCCTACGAGCAGTACTTC.

V gene TRBV7-2 combines with J gene TRBJ2-7; 11 bases are a match to TRBD2. CDR1 is SGHTA and CDR2 is FQGNSA in the germline V gene. V lost 6 bases to trimming and J lost 0 bases; unmatched junction nucleotides: 1. This CDR3 is built from 14 residues. The CDR3, as DNA: TGTGCCAGCAGTACTAGCGGGAGCTCCTACGAGCAGTACTTC. Its protein is CASSTSGSSYEQYF.

Only one count was recorded for this clone. At one end the junction does not follow the germline gene, possibly because of a read error. This rearrangement joins TRBV9 to TRBJ2-7; D possibly corresponds to TRBD1 (6 bases). The CDR3 runs to 15 residues. CDR1 is SGDLS and CDR2 is YYNGEE in the germline V gene. CDR3 nucleotides: TGTGCCAGCAGCGTAGCCCAGGGGCTACAATACGGGCAGTACTTC. Translating it yields CASSVAQGLQYGQYF.

This chain uses TRBV9 with TRBJ2-7; 7 bases map to TRBD1. This CDR3 comprises 13 residues. The germline gives CDR1 SGDLS, CDR2 YYNGEE. J lost 4 bases, V lost 4 bases, and 5 bases had no gene match. The CDR3 region has the DNA TGTGCCAGCAGCCCGGGACAGTTTTACGAGCAGTACTTC. Its protein is CASSPGQFYEQYF.

V and J are TRBV12-5 and TRBJ1-5; maybe TRBD1 (5 bases). The germline gives CDR1 LGHNT, CDR2 FRNRAP. V lost 3 bases, J lost 7 bases, and 10 bases lay in between. CDR3 length equals 13 residues. The CDR3 DNA follows: TGTGCTAGTGGTTTCCGGGGGAAGCAGCCCCAGCATTTT. Its protein is CASGFRGKQPQHF.

This chain joins TRBV6-5 and TRBJ2-2; D call uncertain. Germline V gives CDR1 MNHEY, CDR2 SVGAGI. Trimming pared 6 bases from V and 1 base from J, leaving 6 bases between. The CDR3 runs to 13 residues. The CDR3 DNA reads as TGTGCCAGCAGCCTCAAGAACACCGGGGAGCTGTTTTTT. As protein: CASSLKNTGELFF.

Of note for this clone: Other DNA sequences of this sample code for an identical CDR3. This chain links TRBV29-1 with TRBJ2-1; 9 bases are a match to TRBD2. Losses at the gene ends were 7 bases for V and 7 bases for J; bases not matched to a gene: 11. Germline CDR1 reads SQVTM; CDR2 reads ANQGSEA. This CDR3 has 14 amino acids. The CDR3 region is CSALGLAGINEQFF. The CDR3 nucleotides are TGCAGCGCCCTGGGACTAGCCGGGATAAATGAGCAGTTCTTC.

The CDR3 is CASSPGGSRWAGELFF. The CDR3 bases are TGCGCCAGCAGCCCCGGGGGGTCGAGATGGGCCGGGGAGCTGTTTTTT. The genes are TRBV5-1 and TRBJ2-2; 7 nucleotides line up with TRBD2. The CDR3 contains 16 residues. Germline V gives CDR1 SGHRS, CDR2 YFSETQ. The V and J ends lost 4 bases and 6 bases, in that order; junction bases with no gene match: 12.

The chain employs TRBV27 and TRBJ2-1, with D possibly matching TRBD2 (6 bases). The V gene lost 3 bases and the J gene lost 6 bases, with 9 bases spanning the gap. The CDR3 covers 13 residues. Germline CDR1 MNHEY, CDR2 SMNVEV (reference sequence). CDR3 DNA sequence: TGTGCCAGCAGTTTCTCTAGCGCCAATGAGCAGTTCTTC. Protein: CASSFSSANEQFF.